This T cell receptor (beta chain) emerged from a study of control samples from healthy donors and cancer patients. Trimming took off 6 bases at V and 1 base at J, with 4 bases between the two ends. Per the germline V gene, CDR1 is LNHDA and CDR2 is SQIVND (reference sequence). CDR3 size: 12 residues. The protocol was immunoSEQ multiplex PCR, while the TCRdb copy is restricted to in-frame clones and leaves out a portion. The sample records around 120,000 clones, 85% to 95% being singletons. The sample was blood. This receptor was obtained from a man aged 25 to 40 in good health. The chain couples TRBV19 to TRBJ1-5; D is ambiguous. The CDR3 loop is CASRGSNQPQHF. CDR3 DNA: TGTGCCAGTAGGGGAAGCAATCAGCCCCAGCATTTT. The whole variable domain, remainder taken from reference TRBV19 and TRBJ1-5, is DGGITQSPKYLFRKEGQNVTLSCEQNLNHDAMYWYRQDPGQGLRLIYYSQIVNDFQKGDIAEGYSVSREKKESFPLTVTSAQKNPTAFYLCASRGSNQPQHFGDGTRLSIL.